This TCR beta chain was identified during a study of metastatic and nonmetastatic thyroid tumors. Study context: Repertoires of blood and of tissue (tumor or nodule) from malignant and benign thyroid patients were compared. Study-level points and caveats: The reported finding was significantly higher TCR beta diversity in malignant thyroid tumors relative to benign nodules, in blood and tumor.

Among the patients, none had received any treatment before thyroid surgery. In the case of this clone: Its target is not known.

TCRdb re-called clones via MiXCR from the PCR reads. This table has 20,000 or so clones, approximately 35% appearing once. CDR3 length: 14 residues. V was clipped by 2 bases and J by 5 bases, with 12 bases between them. The receptor was isolated from a female donor with papillary thyroid cancer or a benign thyroid nodule (not recorded which). Some clones in this sample may be carry-over from other donors' samples. The specimen sequenced was tumor tissue. This chain uses TRBV12-3 or TRBV12-4 with TRBJ1-1, with D maybe TRBD1 (5 bases). CDR3 nucleotides: TGTGCCAGCAGTTTATTGGGGGGTGTAACTGAAGCTTTCTTT. This translates into CASSLLGGVTEAFF.